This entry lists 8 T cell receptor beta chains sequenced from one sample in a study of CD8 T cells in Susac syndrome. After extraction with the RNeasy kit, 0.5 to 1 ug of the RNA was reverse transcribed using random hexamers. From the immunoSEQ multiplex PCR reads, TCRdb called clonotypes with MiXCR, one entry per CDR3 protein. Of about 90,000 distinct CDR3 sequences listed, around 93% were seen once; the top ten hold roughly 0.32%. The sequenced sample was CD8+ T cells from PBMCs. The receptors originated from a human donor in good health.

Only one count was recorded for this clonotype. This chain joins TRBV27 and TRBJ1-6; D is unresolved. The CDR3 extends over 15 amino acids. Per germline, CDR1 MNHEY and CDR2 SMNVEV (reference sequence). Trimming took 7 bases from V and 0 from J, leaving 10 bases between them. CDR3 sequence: CASTLHGSYNSPLHF. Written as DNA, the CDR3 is TGTGCCAGCACCTTACACGGCTCCTATAATTCACCCCTCCACTTT.

The CDR3 coding sequence is TGTGCCAGTAGTTACGGTCCCTATGGCTACACCTTC. Its protein product is CASSYGPYGYTF. The chain is built from TRBV19 and TRBJ1-2, with D unclear. The CDR3 loop spans 12 amino acids. The germline gives CDR1 LNHDA, CDR2 SQIVND (reference sequence). V was cut by 5 bases and J by 4 bases, with 8 bases left in between.

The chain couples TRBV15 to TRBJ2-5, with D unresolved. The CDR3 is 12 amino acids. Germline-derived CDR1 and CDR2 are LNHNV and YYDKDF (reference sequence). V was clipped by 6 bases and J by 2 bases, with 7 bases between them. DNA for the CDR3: TGTGCCACCAGATCCTTACAAGAGACCCAGTACTTC. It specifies CATRSLQETQYF.

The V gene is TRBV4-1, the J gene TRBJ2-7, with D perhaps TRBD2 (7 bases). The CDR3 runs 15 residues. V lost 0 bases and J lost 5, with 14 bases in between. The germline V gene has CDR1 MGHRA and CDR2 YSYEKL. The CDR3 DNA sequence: TGCGCCAGCAGCCAAGATCCGGGGGGCCCCAACGAGCAGTACTTC. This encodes CASSQDPGGPNEQYF.

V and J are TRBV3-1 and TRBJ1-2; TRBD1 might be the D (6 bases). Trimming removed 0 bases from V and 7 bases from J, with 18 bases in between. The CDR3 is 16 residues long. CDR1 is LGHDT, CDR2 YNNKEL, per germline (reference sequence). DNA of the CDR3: TGTGCCAGCAGCCAAGATCCCCAACAGGGAGCGACTGGCTACACCTTC. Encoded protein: CASSQDPQQGATGYTF.

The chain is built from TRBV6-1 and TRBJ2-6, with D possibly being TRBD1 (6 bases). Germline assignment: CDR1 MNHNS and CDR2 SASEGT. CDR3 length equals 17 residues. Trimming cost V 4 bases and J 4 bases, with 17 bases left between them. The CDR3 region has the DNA TGTGCCAGCAGTGGAAGGAGCTCAGGGGTAGGGGCCAACGTCCTGACTTTC. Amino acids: CASSGRSSGVGANVLTF.

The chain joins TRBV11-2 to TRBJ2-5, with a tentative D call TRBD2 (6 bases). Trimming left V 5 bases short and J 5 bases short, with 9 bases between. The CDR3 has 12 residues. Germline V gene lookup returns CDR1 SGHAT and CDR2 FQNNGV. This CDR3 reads CASSIGGETQYF. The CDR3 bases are TGTGCCAGCAGCATTGGGGGGGAGACCCAGTACTTC.

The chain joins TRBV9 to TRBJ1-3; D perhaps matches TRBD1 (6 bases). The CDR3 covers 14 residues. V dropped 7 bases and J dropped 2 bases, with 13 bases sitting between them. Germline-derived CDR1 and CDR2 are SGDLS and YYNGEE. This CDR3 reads CASGSPGAGNTIYF. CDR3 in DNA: TGTGCCAGCGGGTCCCCAGGGGCTGGAAACACCATATATTTT. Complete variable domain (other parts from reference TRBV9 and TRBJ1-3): DSGVTQTPKHLITATGQRVTLRCSPRSGDLSVYWYQQSLDQGLQFLIQYYNGEERAKGNILERFSAQQFPDLHSELNLSSLELGDSALYFCASGSPGAGNTIYFGEGSWLTVV.